The present T cell receptor beta chain was sequenced within a study of cytomegalovirus exposure and HLA in healthy donors. PCR amplification relied on 60 Vbeta primers (plus 13 Jbeta primers). The repertoire was sequenced with immunoSEQ multiplex PCR; TCRdb's copy has only in-frame clones and lacks some. The sample records about 250,000 clones, approximately 91% being singletons. The CDR3 has 13 amino acids. V shed 6 bases and J 5 bases; nucleotides not matched to a gene: 4. Looked up from germline, CDR1 is SGHVS and CDR2 is FNYEAQ. The clonotype comes from a girl aged 2-10 years in good health and CMV-seronegative. Sequences were obtained from PBMCs. The chain joins TRBV7-6 to TRBJ1-2; 9 nucleotides align to TRBD1. CDR3 protein: CASSRDRGYGYTF. In DNA form, the CDR3 reads TGTGCCAGCAGTCGTGACAGGGGGTATGGCTACACCTTC.